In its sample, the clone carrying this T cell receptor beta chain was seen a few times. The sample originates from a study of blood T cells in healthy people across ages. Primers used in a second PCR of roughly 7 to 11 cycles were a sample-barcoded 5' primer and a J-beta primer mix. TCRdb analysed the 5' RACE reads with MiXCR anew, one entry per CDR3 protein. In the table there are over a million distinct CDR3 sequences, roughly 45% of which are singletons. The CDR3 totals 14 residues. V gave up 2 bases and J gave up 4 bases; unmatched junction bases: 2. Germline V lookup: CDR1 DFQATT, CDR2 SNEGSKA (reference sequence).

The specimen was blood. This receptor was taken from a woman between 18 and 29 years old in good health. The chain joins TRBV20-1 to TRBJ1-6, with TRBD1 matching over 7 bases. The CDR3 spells CSARRGQYNSPLHF. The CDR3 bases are TGCAGTGCTAGAAGGGGACAGTATAATTCACCCCTCCACTTT.